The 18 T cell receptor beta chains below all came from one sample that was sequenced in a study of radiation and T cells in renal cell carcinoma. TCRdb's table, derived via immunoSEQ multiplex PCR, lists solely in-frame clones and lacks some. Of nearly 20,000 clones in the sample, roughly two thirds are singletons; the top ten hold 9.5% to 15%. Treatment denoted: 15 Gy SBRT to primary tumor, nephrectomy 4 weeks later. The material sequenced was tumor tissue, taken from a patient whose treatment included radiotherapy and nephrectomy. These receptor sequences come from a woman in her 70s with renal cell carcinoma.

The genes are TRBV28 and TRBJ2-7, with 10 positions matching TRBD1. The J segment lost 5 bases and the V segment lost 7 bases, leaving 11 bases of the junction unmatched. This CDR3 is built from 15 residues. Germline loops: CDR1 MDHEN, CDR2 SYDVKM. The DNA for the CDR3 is TGTGCCAGCAAGCGACAGGGGGCGCCGGCCCACGAGCAGTACTTC. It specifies CASKRQGAPAHEQYF. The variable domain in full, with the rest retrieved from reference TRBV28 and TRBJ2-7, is DVKVTQSSRYLVKRTGEKVFLECVQDMDHENMFWYRQDPGLGLRLIYFSYDVKMKEKGDIPEGYSVSREKKERFSLILESASTNQTSMYLCASKRQGAPAHEQYFGPGTRLTVT.

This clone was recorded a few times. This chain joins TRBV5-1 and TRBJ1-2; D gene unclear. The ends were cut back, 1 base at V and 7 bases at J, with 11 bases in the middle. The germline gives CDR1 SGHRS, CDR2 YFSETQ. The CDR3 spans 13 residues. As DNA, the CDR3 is TGCGCCAGCAGCTTGAGTGGGTTCGGTGGCTACACCTTC. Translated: CASSLSGFGGYTF.

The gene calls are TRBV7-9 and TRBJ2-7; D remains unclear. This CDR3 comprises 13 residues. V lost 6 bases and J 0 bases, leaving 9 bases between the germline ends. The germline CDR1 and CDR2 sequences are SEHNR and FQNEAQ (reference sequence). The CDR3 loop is CASSRPSSYEQYF. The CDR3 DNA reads TGTGCCAGCAGTCGACCTAGCTCCTACGAGCAGTACTTC.

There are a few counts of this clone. CDR3 sequence reads: CASSLVWWTGEGDTQYF. The DNA of the CDR3 is TGTGCCAGCAGCTTAGTATGGTGGACAGGGGAGGGAGATACGCAGTATTTT. The rearrangement uses TRBV7-2 and TRBJ2-3; TRBD1 agrees at 9 bases. CDR3 size: 17 residues. CDR1 and CDR2 from the germline V gene are SGHTA and FQGNSA. V trimming: 1 base; J trimming: 5 bases; junction bases outside the gene matches: 10. Supplemented by reference TRBV7-2 and TRBJ2-3, the full variable domain reads GAGVSQSPSNKVTEKGKDVELRCDPISGHTALYWYRQSLGQGLEFLIYFQGNSAPDKSGLPSDRFSAERTGGSVSTLTIQRTQQEDSAVYLCASSLVWWTGEGDTQYFGPGTRLTVL.

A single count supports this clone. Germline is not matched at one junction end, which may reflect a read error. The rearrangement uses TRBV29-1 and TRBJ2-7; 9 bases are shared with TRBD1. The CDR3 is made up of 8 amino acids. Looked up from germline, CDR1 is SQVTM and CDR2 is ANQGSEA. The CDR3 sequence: CSAGQGNF. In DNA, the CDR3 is TGCAGCGCCGGACAGGGGAACTTC.

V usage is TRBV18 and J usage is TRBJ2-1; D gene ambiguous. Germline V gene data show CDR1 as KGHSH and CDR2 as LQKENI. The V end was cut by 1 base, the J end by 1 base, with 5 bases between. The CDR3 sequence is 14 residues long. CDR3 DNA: TGTGCCAGCTCACCACTACCATCCTACAATGAGCAGTTCTTC. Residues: CASSPLPSYNEQFF.

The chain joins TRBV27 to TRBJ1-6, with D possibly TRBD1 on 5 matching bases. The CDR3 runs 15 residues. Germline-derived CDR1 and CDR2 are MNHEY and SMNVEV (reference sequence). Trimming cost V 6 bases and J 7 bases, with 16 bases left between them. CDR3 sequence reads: CASSYGHLQNSPLHF. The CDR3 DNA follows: TGTGCCAGCAGCTATGGACACTTACAGAATTCACCCCTCCACTTT.

CDR3 residues: CASSIIGVGANVLTF. In DNA, the CDR3 is TGTGCCAGTAGTATAATCGGTGTTGGGGCCAACGTCCTGACTTTC. The chain couples TRBV19 to TRBJ2-6; D ambiguous. Germline V CDR1 and CDR2: LNHDA, SQIVND (reference sequence). V was cut by 2 bases and J by 3 bases, with 8 bases left in between. The CDR3 length is 15 residues.

CDR3 sequence: CASSLGSGGSYTDTQYF. The CDR3 coding sequence is TGTGCCAGCAGCTTAGGTAGCGGGGGCTCTTACACAGATACGCAGTATTTT. This chain links TRBV7-6 with TRBJ2-3, with 9 bases fitting TRBD2. This CDR3 contains 17 residues. V lost 1 base to trimming and J lost 2 bases; unmatched junction nucleotides: 7. CDR1 is SGHVS, CDR2 FNYEAQ, per germline.

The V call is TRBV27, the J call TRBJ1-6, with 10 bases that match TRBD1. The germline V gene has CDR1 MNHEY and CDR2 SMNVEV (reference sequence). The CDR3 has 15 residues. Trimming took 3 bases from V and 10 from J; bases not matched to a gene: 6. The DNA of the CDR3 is TGTGCCAGCAGTTTGATCGGACAGGGGGAATCACCCCTCCACTTT. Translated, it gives CASSLIGQGESPLHF.

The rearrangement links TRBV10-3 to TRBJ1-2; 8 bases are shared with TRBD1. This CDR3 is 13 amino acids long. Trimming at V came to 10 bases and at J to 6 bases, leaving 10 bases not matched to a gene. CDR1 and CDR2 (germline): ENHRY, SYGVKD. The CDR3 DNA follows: TGTGCCAGCAAGAGTCAGACAGGGGATGGCTACACCTTC. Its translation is CASKSQTGDGYTF.

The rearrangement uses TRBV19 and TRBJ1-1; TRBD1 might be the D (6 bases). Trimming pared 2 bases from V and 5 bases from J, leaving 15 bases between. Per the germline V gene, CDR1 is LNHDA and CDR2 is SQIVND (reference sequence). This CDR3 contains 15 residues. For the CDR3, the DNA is TGTGCCAGTAGTATATCATTGAGGGGGAGAACTGAAGCTTTCTTT. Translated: CASSISLRGRTEAFF.

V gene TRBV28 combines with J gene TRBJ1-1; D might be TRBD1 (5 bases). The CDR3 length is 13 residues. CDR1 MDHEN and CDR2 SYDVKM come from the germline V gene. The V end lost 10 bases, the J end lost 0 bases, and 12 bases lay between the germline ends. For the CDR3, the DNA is TGTGCCACTCGACAGTCCATGAACACTGAAGCTTTCTTT. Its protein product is CATRQSMNTEAFF. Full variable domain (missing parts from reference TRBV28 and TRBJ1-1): DVKVTQSSRYLVKRTGEKVFLECVQDMDHENMFWYRQDPGLGLRLIYFSYDVKMKEKGDIPEGYSVSREKKERFSLILESASTNQTSMYLCATRQSMNTEAFFGQGTRLTVV.

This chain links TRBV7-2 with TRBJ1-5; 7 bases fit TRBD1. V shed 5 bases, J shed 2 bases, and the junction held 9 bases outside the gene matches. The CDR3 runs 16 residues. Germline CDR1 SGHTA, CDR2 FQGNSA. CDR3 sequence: CASSISQGSGNQPQHF. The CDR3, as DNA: TGTGCCAGCAGCATTTCACAGGGGTCGGGCAATCAGCCCCAGCATTTT. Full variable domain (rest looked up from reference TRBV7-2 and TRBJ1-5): GAGVSQSPSNKVTEKGKDVELRCDPISGHTALYWYRQSLGQGLEFLIYFQGNSAPDKSGLPSDRFSAERTGGSVSTLTIQRTQQEDSAVYLCASSISQGSGNQPQHFGDGTRLSIL.

The CDR3 DNA reads TGTGCCAGCAGCTTAAACAGGAACACTGAAGCTTTCTTT. Translation: CASSLNRNTEAFF. The V and J genes are TRBV7-8 and TRBJ1-1; D call uncertain. In germline, CDR1 is SGHVS, CDR2 FQNEAQ. The CDR3 is 13 amino acids. Trimming cost V 2 bases and J 1 base, with 5 bases left between them.

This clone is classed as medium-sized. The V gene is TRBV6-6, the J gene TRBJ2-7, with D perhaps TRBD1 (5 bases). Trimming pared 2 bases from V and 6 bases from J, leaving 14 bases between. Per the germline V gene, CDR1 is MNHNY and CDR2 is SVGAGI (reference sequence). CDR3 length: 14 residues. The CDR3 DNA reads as TGTGCCAGCAGTTACGCCCCTGACAGAGGCGAGCAGTACTTC. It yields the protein CASSYAPDRGEQYF.

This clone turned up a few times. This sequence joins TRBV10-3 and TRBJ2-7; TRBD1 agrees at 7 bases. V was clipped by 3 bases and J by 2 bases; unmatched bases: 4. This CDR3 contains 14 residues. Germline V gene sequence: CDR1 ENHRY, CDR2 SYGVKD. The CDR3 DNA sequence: TGTGCCATCAGTGACCTAGGGGGCGCCTACGAGCAGTACTTC. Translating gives CAISDLGGAYEQYF.

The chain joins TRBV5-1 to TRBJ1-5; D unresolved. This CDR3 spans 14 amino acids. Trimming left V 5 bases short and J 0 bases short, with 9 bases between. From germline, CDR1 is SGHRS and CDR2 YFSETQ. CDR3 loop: CASSARFSNQPQHF. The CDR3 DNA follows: TGCGCCAGCAGTGCGAGGTTTAGCAATCAGCCCCAGCATTTT.